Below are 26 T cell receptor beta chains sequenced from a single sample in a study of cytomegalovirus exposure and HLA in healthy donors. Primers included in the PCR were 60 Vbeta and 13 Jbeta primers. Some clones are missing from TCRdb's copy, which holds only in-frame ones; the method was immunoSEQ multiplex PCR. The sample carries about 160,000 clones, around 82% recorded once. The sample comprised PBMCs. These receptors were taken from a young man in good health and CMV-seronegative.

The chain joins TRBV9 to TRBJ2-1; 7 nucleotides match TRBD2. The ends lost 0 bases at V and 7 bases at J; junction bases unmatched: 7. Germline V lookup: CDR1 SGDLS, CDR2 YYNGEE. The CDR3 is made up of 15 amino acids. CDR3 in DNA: TGTGCCAGCAGCGTAGGGGCGGGAGAGTGGAATGAGCAGTTCTTC. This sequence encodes CASSVGAGEWNEQFF.

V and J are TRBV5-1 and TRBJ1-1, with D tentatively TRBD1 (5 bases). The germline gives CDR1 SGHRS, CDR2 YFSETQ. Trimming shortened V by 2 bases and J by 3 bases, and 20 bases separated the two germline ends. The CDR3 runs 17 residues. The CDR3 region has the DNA TGCGCCAGCAGCTTATCGGGCAGGGCGATAAGGGACACTGAAGCTTTCTTT. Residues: CASSLSGRAIRDTEAFF.

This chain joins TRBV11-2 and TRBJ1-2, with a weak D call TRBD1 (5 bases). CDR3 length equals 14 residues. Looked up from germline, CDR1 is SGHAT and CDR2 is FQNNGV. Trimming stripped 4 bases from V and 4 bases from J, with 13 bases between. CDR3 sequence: CASSSRGYFYGYTF. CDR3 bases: TGTGCCAGCAGCTCTAGGGGTTATTTCTATGGCTACACCTTC.

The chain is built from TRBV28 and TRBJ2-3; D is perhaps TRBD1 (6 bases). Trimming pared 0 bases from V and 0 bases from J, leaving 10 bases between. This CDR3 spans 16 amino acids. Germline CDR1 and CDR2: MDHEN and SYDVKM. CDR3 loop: CASSLWGTTSTDTQYF. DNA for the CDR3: TGTGCCAGCAGTTTATGGGGGACAACTAGCACAGATACGCAGTATTTT.

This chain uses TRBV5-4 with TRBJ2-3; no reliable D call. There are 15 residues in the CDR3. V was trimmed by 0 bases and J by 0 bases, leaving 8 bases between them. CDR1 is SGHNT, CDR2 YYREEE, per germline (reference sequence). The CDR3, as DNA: TGTGCCAGCAGCTTGGAACCAACTAGCACAGATACGCAGTATTTT. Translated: CASSLEPTSTDTQYF.

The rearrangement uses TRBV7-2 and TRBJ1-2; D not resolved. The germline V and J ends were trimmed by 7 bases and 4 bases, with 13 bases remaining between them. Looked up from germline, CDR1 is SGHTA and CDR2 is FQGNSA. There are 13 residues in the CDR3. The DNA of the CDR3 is TGTGCCAGCACCCATTGGGCGACCTATGGCTACACCTTC. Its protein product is CASTHWATYGYTF. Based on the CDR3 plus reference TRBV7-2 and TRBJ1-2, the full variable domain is GAGVSQSPSNKVTEKGKDVELRCDPISGHTALYWYRQSLGQGLEFLIYFQGNSAPDKSGLPSDRFSAERTGGSVSTLTIQRTQQEDSAVYLCASTHWATYGYTFGSGTRLTVV.

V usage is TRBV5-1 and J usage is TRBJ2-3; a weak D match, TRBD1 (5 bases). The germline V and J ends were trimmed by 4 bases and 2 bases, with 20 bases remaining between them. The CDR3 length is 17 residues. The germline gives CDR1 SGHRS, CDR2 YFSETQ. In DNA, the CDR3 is TGCGCCAGCAGCCCTAGGACAAGGATGGACCTCACAGATACGCAGTATTTT. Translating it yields CASSPRTRMDLTDTQYF. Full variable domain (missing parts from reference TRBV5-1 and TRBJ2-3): KAGVTQTPRYLIKTRGQQVTLSCSPISGHRSVSWYQQTPGQGLQFLFEYFSETQRNKGNFPGRFSGRQFSNSRSEMNVSTLELGDSALYLCASSPRTRMDLTDTQYFGPGTRLTVL.

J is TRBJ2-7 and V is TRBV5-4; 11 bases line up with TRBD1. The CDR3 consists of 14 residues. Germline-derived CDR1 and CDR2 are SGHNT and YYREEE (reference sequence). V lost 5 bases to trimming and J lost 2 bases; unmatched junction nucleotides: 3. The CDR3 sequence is CASSWDRGTYEQYF. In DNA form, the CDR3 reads TGTGCCAGCAGTTGGGACAGGGGGACCTACGAGCAGTACTTC.

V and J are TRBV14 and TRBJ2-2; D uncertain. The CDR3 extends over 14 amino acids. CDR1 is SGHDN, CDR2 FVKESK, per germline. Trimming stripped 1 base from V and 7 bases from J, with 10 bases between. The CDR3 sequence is CASSQALVYGELFF. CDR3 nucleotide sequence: TGTGCCAGCAGCCAAGCGCTAGTTTACGGGGAGCTGTTTTTT. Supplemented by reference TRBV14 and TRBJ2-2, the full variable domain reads EAGVTQFPSHSVIEKGQTVTLRCDPISGHDNLYWYRRVMGKEIKFLLHFVKESKQDESGMPNNRFLAERTGGTYSTLKVQPAELEDSGVYFCASSQALVYGELFFGEGSRLTVL.

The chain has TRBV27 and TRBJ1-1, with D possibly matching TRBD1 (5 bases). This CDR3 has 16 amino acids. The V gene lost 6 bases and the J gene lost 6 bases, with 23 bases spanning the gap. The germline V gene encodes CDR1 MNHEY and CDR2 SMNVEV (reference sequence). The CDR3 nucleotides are TGTGCCAGCAGACGACTCGCCGGGACTATGGGCGCTGAAGCTTTCTTT. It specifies CASRRLAGTMGAEAFF.

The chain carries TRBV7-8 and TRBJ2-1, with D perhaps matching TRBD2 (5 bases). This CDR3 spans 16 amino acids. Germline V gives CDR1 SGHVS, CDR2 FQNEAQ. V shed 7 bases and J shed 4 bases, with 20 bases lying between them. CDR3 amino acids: CASIPPGISGYNEQFF. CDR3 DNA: TGTGCCAGCATCCCACCGGGGATAAGCGGTTACAATGAGCAGTTCTTC.

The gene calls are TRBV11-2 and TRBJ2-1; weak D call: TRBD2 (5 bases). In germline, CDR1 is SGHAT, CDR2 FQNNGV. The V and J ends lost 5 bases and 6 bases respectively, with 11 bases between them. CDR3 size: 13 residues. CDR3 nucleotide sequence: TGTGCCAGCAGCCCGACTACCGGCAATGAGCAGTTCTTC. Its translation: CASSPTTGNEQFF.

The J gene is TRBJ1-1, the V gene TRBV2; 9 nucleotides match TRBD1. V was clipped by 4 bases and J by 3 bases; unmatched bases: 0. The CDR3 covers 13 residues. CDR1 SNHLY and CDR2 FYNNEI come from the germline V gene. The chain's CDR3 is CASSGTGDTEAFF. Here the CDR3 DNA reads TGTGCCAGCAGTGGGACAGGGGACACTGAAGCTTTCTTT.

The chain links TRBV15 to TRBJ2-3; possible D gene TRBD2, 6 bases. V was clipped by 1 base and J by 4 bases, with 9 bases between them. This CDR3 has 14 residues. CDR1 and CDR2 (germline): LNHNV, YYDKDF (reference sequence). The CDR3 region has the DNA TGTGCCACCAGCAGAGGAACTAGCCCAGATACGCAGTATTTT. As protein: CATSRGTSPDTQYF.

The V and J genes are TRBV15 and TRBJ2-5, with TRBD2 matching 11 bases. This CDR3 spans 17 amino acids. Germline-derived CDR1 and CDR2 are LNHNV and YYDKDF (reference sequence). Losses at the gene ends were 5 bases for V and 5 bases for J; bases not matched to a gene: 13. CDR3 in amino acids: CATSSLAGGHLLETQYF. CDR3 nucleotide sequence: TGTGCCACCAGCTCTCTAGCGGGGGGCCATTTGCTGGAGACCCAGTACTTC.

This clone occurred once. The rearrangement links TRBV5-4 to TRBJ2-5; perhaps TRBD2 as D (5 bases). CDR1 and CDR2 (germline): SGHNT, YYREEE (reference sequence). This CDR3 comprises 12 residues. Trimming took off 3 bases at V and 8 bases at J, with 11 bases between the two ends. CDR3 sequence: CASSYPEGTQYF. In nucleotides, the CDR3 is TGTGCCAGCAGCTATCCCGAGGGTACCCAGTACTTC.

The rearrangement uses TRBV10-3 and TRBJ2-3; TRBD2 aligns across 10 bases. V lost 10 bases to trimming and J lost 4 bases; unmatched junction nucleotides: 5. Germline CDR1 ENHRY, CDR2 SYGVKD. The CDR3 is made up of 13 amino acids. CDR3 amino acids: CATGAGGPDTQYF. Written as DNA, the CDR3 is TGTGCCACCGGAGCGGGAGGGCCAGATACGCAGTATTTT.

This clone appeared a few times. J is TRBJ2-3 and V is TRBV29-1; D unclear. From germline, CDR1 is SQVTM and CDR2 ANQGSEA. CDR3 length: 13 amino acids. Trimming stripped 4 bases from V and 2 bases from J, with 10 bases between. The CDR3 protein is CSVVAYITDTQYF. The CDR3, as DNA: TGCAGCGTTGTAGCATACATCACAGATACGCAGTATTTT.

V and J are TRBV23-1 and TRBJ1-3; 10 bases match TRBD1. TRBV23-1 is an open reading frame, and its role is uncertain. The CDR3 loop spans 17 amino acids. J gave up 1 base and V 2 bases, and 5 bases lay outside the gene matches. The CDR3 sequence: CASSQVDRGLSGNTIYF. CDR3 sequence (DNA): TGCGCCAGCAGTCAAGTTGACAGGGGGCTATCTGGAAACACCATATATTTT.

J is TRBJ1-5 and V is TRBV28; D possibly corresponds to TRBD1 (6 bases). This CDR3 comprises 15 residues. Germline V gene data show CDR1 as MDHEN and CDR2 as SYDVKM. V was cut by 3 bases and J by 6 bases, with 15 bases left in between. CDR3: CASSFQGQGFQPQHF. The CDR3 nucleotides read TGTGCCAGCAGTTTCCAGGGGCAAGGCTTTCAGCCCCAGCATTTT.

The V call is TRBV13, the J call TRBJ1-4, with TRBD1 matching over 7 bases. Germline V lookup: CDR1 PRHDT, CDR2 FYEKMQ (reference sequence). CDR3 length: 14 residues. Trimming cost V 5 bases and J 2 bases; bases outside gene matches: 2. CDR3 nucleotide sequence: TGTGCCAGCAGCAAGACAGGGACTAATGAAAAACTGTTTTTT. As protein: CASSKTGTNEKLFF.

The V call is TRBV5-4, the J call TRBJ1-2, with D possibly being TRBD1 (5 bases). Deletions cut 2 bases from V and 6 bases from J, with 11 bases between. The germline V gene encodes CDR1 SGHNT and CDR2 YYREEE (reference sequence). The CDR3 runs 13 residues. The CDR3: CASSFRRVDGYTF. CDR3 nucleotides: TGTGCCAGCAGCTTCCGCAGGGTAGATGGCTACACCTTC.

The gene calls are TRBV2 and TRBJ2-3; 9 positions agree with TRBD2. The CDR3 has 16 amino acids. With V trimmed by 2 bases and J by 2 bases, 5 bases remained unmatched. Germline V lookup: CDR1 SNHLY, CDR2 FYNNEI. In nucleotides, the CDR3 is TGTGCCAGCAGTGAATGGGAGCGGGAGGTCACAGATACGCAGTATTTT. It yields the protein CASSEWEREVTDTQYF.

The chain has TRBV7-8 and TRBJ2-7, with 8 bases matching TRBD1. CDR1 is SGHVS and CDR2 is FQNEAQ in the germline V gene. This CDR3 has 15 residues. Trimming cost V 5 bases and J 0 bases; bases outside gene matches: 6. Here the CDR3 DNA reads TGTGCCAGCAGCCCACGGACAGGGAGCTCCTACGAGCAGTACTTC. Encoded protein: CASSPRTGSSYEQYF.

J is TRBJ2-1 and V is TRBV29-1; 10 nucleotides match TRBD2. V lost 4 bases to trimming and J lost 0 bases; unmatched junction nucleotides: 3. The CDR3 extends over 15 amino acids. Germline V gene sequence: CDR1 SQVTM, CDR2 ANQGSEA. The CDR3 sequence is CSVGAGGSSYNEQFF. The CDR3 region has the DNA TGCAGCGTTGGAGCGGGAGGGAGCTCCTACAATGAGCAGTTCTTC.

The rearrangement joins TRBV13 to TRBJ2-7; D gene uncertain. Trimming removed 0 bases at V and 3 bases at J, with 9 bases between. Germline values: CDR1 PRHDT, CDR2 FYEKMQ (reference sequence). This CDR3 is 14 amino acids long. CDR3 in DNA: TGTGCCAGCAGCTTAGGCGACACTCACTACGAGCAGTACTTC. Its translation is CASSLGDTHYEQYF. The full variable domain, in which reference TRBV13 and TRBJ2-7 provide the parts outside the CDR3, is AAGVIQSPRHLIKEKRETATLKCYPIPRHDTVYWYQQGPGQDPQFLISFYEKMQSDKGSIPDRFSAQQFSDYHSELNMSSLELGDSALYFCASSLGDTHYEQYFGPGTRLTVT.